The 11 T cell receptor beta chains in this list originate from one sample, sequenced in a study of T cell repertoires in cytomegalovirus infection. Their antigen targets remain unknown. TCRdb recomputed calls from the reads with MiXCR, one row per CDR3 protein. The sample yields approximately 470,000 distinct CDR3 sequences, 42% seen once. The sequencing used cultured PBMCs, collected from culture after CMV antigen stimulation. The source of these receptors is a human donor in good health (CMV status not recorded). Some clones in this sample may be carry-over from other donors' samples.

In its sample, this clonotype was seen a few times. Written as DNA, the CDR3 is TGTGCCAGCAGTCAGGGGCCCGGGGAGCTGTTTTTT. This encodes CASSQGPGELFF. V is TRBV2 and J is TRBJ2-2; a weak D match, TRBD1 (6 bases). This CDR3 is built from 12 residues. Trimming shortened V by 5 bases and J by 6 bases, and 7 bases separated the two germline ends. The V gene's germline CDR1 is SNHLY and CDR2 FYNNEI.

About this clonotype: Relative to the germline gene, one junction end is altered; a read error may explain this. The chain carries TRBV6-1 and TRBJ2-5, with TRBD1 matching over 7 bases. This CDR3 region has 15 residues. Germline assignment: CDR1 MNHNS and CDR2 SASEGT. The CDR3 DNA reads TGTGCCTGCAGTGAAGGTTGGACAGGATGGGAGACCCAGTACTTC. It codes for CACSEGWTGWETQYF.

CDR3 residues: CASSEYQLMNTEAFF. CDR3 sequence (DNA): TGTGCCAGCAGTGAATACCAGCTCATGAACACTGAAGCTTTCTTT. The chain links TRBV2 to TRBJ1-1, with D unclear. The CDR3 extends over 15 amino acids. Trimming shortened V by 2 bases and J by 0 bases, and 10 bases separated the two germline ends. The germline V gene has CDR1 SNHLY and CDR2 FYNNEI.

This clonotype was observed a few times. The rearrangement links TRBV7-2 to TRBJ1-3, with a tentative D call TRBD1 (6 bases). With 1 base removed from V and 4 bases from J, the gap between germline ends came to 11 bases. The CDR3 is made up of 15 amino acids. Germline V gene sequence: CDR1 SGHTA, CDR2 FQGNSA. The CDR3 DNA follows: TGTGCCAGCAGCTTAGGGGGCGGGGGCGGAAACACCATATATTTT. Amino acids: CASSLGGGGGNTIYF.

The genes are TRBV7-2 and TRBJ1-5; the D is unclear. Germline V gene data show CDR1 as SGHTA and CDR2 as FQGNSA. CDR3 length: 12 residues. V was shortened by 5 bases and J by 3 bases, with 5 bases between the two germline ends. CDR3 amino acids: CASSPANQPQHF. The CDR3 DNA reads as TGTGCCAGCAGCCCCGCCAATCAGCCCCAGCATTTT.

This clonotype was recorded a few times. The rearrangement joins TRBV12-3 or TRBV12-4 to TRBJ2-7, with 7 bases matching TRBD1. V lost 3 bases and J lost 2; bases outside the gene matches: 10. The CDR3 has 16 residues. CDR3 DNA sequence: TGTGCCAGCAGTTTCTCATGGGACAGCCGGACCTACGAGCAGTACTTC. Amino acid sequence: CASSFSWDSRTYEQYF.

The rearrangement links TRBV7-2 to TRBJ2-1, with D unclear. Per germline, CDR1 SGHTA and CDR2 FQGNSA. The CDR3 contains 13 residues. The V and J ends lost 5 bases and 2 bases respectively, with 7 bases between them. This CDR3 is CASSPETYNEQFF. In DNA, the CDR3 is TGTGCCAGCAGCCCCGAGACCTACAATGAGCAGTTCTTC.

This chain links TRBV7-2 with TRBJ2-5, with 11 bases lining up with TRBD2. The CDR3 totals 13 residues. CDR1 and CDR2 (germline): SGHTA, FQGNSA. With 5 bases clipped from V and 6 bases from J, the junction kept 2 bases outside the gene matches. The CDR3 protein is CASSTSGSKTQYF. In DNA, the CDR3 is TGTGCCAGCAGCACTAGCGGGAGCAAGACCCAGTACTTC. The whole variable domain, filled in from reference TRBV7-2 and TRBJ2-5, reads GAGVSQSPSNKVTEKGKDVELRCDPISGHTALYWYRQSLGQGLEFLIYFQGNSAPDKSGLPSDRFSAERTGGSVSTLTIQRTQQEDSAVYLCASSTSGSKTQYFGPGTRLLVL.

The sample holds a few counts of this clonotype. V gene TRBV7-9 combines with J gene TRBJ2-5; 8 nucleotides align to TRBD1. The J segment lost 5 bases and the V segment lost 1 base, leaving 9 bases of the junction unmatched. Germline V gives CDR1 SEHNR, CDR2 FQNEAQ (reference sequence). The CDR3 extends over 16 amino acids. The CDR3 region is CASSLGGTGGLETQYF. The CDR3 nucleotides read TGTGCCAGCAGCTTAGGAGGAACAGGGGGATTGGAGACCCAGTACTTC.

The chain is built from TRBV6-5 and TRBJ2-1, with D perhaps assigned TRBD1 or TRBD2 (5 bases each). V dropped 2 bases and J dropped 4 bases, with 12 bases sitting between them. Germline V gene data show CDR1 as MNHEY and CDR2 as SVGAGI. The CDR3 is 15 residues long. The CDR3 region has the DNA TGTGCCAGCAGTTACGGGGGAGACTTGTACAATGAGCAGTTCTTC. Its protein is CASSYGGDLYNEQFF.

There are a few counts of this clonotype. The genes are TRBV6-1 and TRBJ1-4; no clear D. Germline values: CDR1 MNHNS, CDR2 SASEGT. The CDR3 length is 16 residues. V was trimmed by 6 bases and J by 0 bases, leaving 14 bases between them. CDR3: CASRQGYTATNEKLFF. CDR3 in DNA: TGTGCCAGCAGACAAGGCTACACAGCAACTAATGAAAAACTGTTTTTT.